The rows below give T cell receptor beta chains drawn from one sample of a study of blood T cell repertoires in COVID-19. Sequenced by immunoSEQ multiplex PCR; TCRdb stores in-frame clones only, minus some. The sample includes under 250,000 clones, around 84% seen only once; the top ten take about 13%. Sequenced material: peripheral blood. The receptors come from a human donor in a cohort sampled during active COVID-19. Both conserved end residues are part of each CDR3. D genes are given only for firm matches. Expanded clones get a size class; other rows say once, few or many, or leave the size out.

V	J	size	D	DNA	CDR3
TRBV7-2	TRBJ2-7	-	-	TGTGCCAGCAGCTTAGCGTTTTGGGACACTTCTTATTACGAGCAGTACTTC	CASSLAFWDTSYYEQYF
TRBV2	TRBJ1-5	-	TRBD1	TGTGCCAGCAGTCTATGGACAGGGGCGGCTCAGCCCCAGCATTTT	CASSLWTGAAQPQHF
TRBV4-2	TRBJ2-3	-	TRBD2	TGTGCCAGCAGCCAAGATTATTCCGCTAGCGGGTTAACAGATACGCAGTATTTT	CASSQDYSASGLTDTQYF
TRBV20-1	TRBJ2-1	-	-	TGCAGTGCTAGTGAGAGCTCCTACAATGAGCAGTTCTTC	CSASESSYNEQFF
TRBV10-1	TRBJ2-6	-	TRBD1	TGCGCCAGCAGTGCAGGGGGCGGGGGGGCCAACGTCCTGACTTTC	CASSAGGGGANVLTF
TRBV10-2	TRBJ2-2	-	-	TGCGCCAGCAGTGAGAGACAGTTTACCGGGGAGCTGTTTTTT	CASSERQFTGELFF
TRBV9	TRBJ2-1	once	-	TGTGCCAGCAGCGGACAGTCCTCCTACAATGAGCAGTTCTTC	CASSGQSSYNEQFF
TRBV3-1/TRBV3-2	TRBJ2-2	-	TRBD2	TGTGCCAGCAGCCAGACTAGCGTTAACACCGGGGAGCTGTTTTTT	CASSQTSVNTGELFF
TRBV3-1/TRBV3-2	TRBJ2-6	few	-	TGTGCCAGCAGCCAATCAACAGCTGACGGGGCCAACGTCCTGACTTTC	CASSQSTADGANVLTF
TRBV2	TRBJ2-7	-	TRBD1	TGTGCCAGGTCGGGACAGGGACGGGGAGAGCAGTACTTC	CARSGQGRGEQYF
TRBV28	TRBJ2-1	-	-	TGTGCCAGCAGCTCCTTTAGTCCCATCAATGAGCAGTTCTTC	CASSSFSPINEQFF
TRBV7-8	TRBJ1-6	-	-	TGTGCCAGCAGGGCAACCGGGTCACCCCTCCACTTT	CASRATGSPLHF
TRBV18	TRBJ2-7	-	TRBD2	TGTGCCAGCTCAGAAGCGGGGGGGACCCTCTACGAGCAGTACTTC	CASSEAGGTLYEQYF